This T cell receptor (beta chain) was recorded in a study of cytomegalovirus exposure and HLA in healthy donors. Overall study findings and caveats: Among immune exposure information, only CMV serostatus was available. Association with HLA alleles at 0.05 false discovery rate was found for 17,000 or so TCR beta sequences in a later analysis.

Note on this clone: Antigen: not known.

Vbeta (60) and Jbeta (13) primers were used in the PCR. The data were produced by immunoSEQ multiplex PCR, yet TCRdb's version contains in-frame clones alone and is incomplete. The sample holds 130,000 or so clones, 80% to 90% seen once. This CDR3 is built from 16 residues. The V and J ends lost 2 bases and 5 bases respectively, with 18 bases between them. In germline, CDR1 is LNHDA, CDR2 SQIVND (reference sequence). This receptor was taken from a woman between 18 and 29 years old in good health and CMV-seropositive. The sample was PBMCs. This chain joins TRBV19 and TRBJ1-1; perhaps TRBD1 as D (6 bases). The CDR3 reads CASSINFGMQGTEAFF. The CDR3 DNA follows: TGTGCCAGTAGTATAAATTTTGGGATGCAGGGGACTGAAGCTTTCTTT.